The sequence of this T cell receptor (beta chain) was determined in a study of blood T cell repertoires in COVID-19. For the study at large: Samples came from the United States, Italy and Spain, spanning acute and convalescent COVID-19. From T cells, B-cell-depleted T cells, or PBMCs came the material, which was cDNA or gDNA.

The ends lost 3 bases at V and 7 bases at J; junction bases unmatched: 4. Germline loops: CDR1 SGHKS, CDR2 YYEKEE (reference sequence). This CDR3 is built from 14 residues. Original data processing: Amplification of reference gene primers was used by the study to estimate nucleated cell counts. Data came from immunoSEQ multiplex PCR; TCRdb stores just in-frame clones and leaves some out. Clone size and V and J calls were adopted from that table, with D and trimming inferred from the DNA. Counted here are under 450,000 clones, around 89% occurring once; the ten biggest clones make up around 1.5%. While infection was still active, Seattle patients were enrolled and then followed longitudinally.

This chain connects TRBV5-5 to TRBJ2-2; TRBD1 agrees at 9 bases. Sequencing used peripheral blood. The source is a woman in her thirties or forties with COVID-19, enrolled during active disease. CDR3 loop: CASSWTGVGGELFF. The CDR3 bases are TGTGCCAGCAGCTGGACAGGGGTCGGCGGGGAGCTGTTTTTT.